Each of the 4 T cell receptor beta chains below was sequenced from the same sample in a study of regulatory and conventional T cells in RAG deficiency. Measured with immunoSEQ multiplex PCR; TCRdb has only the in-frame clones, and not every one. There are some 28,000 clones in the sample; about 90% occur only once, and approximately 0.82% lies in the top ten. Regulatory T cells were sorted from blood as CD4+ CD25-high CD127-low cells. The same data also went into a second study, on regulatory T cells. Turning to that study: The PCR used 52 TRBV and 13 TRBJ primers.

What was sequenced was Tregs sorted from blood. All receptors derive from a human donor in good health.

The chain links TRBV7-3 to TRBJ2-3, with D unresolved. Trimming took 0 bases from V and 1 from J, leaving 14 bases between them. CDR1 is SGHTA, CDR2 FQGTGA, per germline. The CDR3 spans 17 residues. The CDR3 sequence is CASSLTDRAGGTDTQYF. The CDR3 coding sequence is TGTGCCAGCAGCTTAACGGATAGGGCCGGTGGCACAGATACGCAGTATTTT.

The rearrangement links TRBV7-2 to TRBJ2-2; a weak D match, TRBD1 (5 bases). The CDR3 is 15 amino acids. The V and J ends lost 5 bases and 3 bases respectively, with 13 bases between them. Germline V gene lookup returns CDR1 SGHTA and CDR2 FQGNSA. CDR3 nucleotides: TGTGCCAGCAGCCCATCCGCAGGGTACACCGGGGAGCTGTTTTTT. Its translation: CASSPSAGYTGELFF.

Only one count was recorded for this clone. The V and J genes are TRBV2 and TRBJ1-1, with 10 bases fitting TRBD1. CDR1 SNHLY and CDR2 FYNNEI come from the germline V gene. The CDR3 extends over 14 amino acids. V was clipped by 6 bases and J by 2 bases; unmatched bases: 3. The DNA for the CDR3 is TGTGCCAGCAGGCGACAGGGGGCAAACACTGAAGCTTTCTTT. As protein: CASRRQGANTEAFF.

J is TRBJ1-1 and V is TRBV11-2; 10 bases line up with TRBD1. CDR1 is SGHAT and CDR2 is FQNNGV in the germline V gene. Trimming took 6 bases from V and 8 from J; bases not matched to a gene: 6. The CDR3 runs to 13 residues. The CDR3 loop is CASRLDRGLEAFF. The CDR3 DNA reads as TGTGCCAGCAGGCTAGACAGGGGGCTAGAAGCTTTCTTT.